The 30 T cell receptor beta chains presented below share a single source sample, sequenced in a study of blood T cells in healthy people across ages. The authors ran a second PCR of about 6 to 12 cycles using a sample-barcoded 5' primer and a J-beta primer mix. One entry per CDR3 protein, called by TCRdb with MiXCR from the 5' RACE reads. The table lists 600,000 to 1,000,000 distinct CDR3 sequences, 58% of them singletons. The specimen sequenced was blood. The receptors were gathered from a young man in good health.

The chain employs TRBV6-2 or TRBV6-3 and TRBJ2-5, with D hard to call. The CDR3 length is 12 residues. The germline V gene has CDR1 MNHEY and CDR2 SVGEGT. The V gene lost 7 bases and the J gene lost 2 bases, with 8 bases spanning the gap. The CDR3 sequence: CASTTSQETQYF. The CDR3 bases are TGTGCCAGCACCACTTCTCAAGAGACCCAGTACTTC.

The V gene is TRBV25-1, the J gene TRBJ1-2; D might be TRBD1 (6 bases). CDR1 is MGHDK, CDR2 SYGVNS, per germline. The V end lost 1 base, the J end lost 5 bases, and 20 bases lay between the germline ends. CDR3 size: 17 residues. As DNA, the CDR3 is TGTGCCAGCAGTGAATTCGATTTAGGGGGGCCCTTATATGGCTACACCTTC. This codes for CASSEFDLGGPLYGYTF.

V gene TRBV6-6 combines with J gene TRBJ2-7; D may correspond to TRBD1 or TRBD2 (5 bases each). The V end was cut by 7 bases, the J end by 2 bases, with 9 bases between. Germline CDR1 MNHNY, CDR2 SVGAGI (reference sequence). CDR3 length: 12 amino acids. CDR3 in amino acids: CASTGTAYEQYF. In DNA form, the CDR3 reads TGTGCCAGCACGGGGACCGCCTACGAGCAGTACTTC.

This clonotype occurred once. One junction end disagrees with the germline gene, perhaps due to a read error. CDR3 sequence: CASKPGLAVNERFF. In nucleotides, the CDR3 is TGTGCCAGCAAACCGGGACTAGCCGTCAATGAGCGGTTCTTC. The gene calls are TRBV2 and TRBJ2-1; the match to TRBD2 covers 9 bases. Per the germline V gene, CDR1 is SNHLY and CDR2 is FYNNEI. The CDR3 runs 14 residues. The whole variable domain, filled in from reference TRBV2 and TRBJ2-1, reads EPEVTQTPSHQVTQMGQEVILRCVPISNHLYFYWYRQILGQKVEFLVSFYNNEISEKSEIFDDQFSVERPDGSNFTLKIRSTKLEDSAMYFCASKPGLAVNERFFGPGTRLTVL.

On this clonotype: One end of the junction does not line up with germline, which may come from a read error. The chain has TRBV6-6 and TRBJ2-1; the match to TRBD2 covers 10 bases. CDR1 MNHNY and CDR2 SVGAGI come from the germline V gene (reference sequence). There are 17 residues in the CDR3. CDR3 protein: CASRSHSPSGGTNEQFF. As DNA, the CDR3 is TGCGCCAGCAGGTCCCACAGTCCTAGCGGGGGTACCAATGAGCAGTTCTTC.

This clonotype was seen a few times. The genes are TRBV3-1 and TRBJ2-5, with TRBD2 matching 7 bases. CDR3 length: 15 residues. CDR1 is LGHDT, CDR2 YNNKEL, per germline (reference sequence). V trimming: 1 base; J trimming: 2 bases; junction bases outside the gene matches: 4. The CDR3, as DNA: TGTGCCAGCAGCCAAGCCAGGACTAGTCAAGAGACCCAGTACTTC. Its protein product is CASSQARTSQETQYF.

The rearrangement uses TRBV7-2 and TRBJ2-4, with a possible D match to TRBD1 (6 bases). The germline V gene encodes CDR1 SGHTA and CDR2 FQGNSA. This CDR3 is 15 amino acids long. V was shortened by 4 bases and J by 8 bases, with 18 bases between the two germline ends. This CDR3 reads CASSSFRQAVDIQYF. In DNA form, the CDR3 reads TGTGCCAGCAGCTCCTTTCGACAGGCGGTGGACATTCAGTACTTC.

This chain uses TRBV20-1 with TRBJ2-5; D perhaps matches TRBD1 (6 bases). The DNA end is a closer match to TRBJ2-7, so the J assignment may be wrong. The germline CDR1 and CDR2 sequences are DFQATT and SNEGSKA (reference sequence). CDR3 length: 13 residues. CDR3 residues: CSARSETGYEQYF. CDR3 nucleotide sequence: TGCAGTGCTAGATCCGAGACAGGTTACGAGCAGTACTTC.

This chain joins TRBV15 and TRBJ2-7, with D maybe TRBD2 (6 bases). CDR1 LNHNV and CDR2 YYDKDF come from the germline V gene (reference sequence). V was pared by 1 base and J by 3 bases, with 16 bases between. CDR3 size: 16 residues. The CDR3 loop is CATSRGGSGSLYEQYF. CDR3 bases: TGTGCCACCAGCAGAGGAGGAAGCGGGTCCCTCTACGAGCAGTACTTC.

CDR3 DNA: TGCGCCAGCAGCTCCGACAGGCCCTTCGAGACCCAGTACTTC. This codes for CASSSDRPFETQYF. The chain is built from TRBV5-1 and TRBJ2-7, with TRBD1 as a possible D gene (6 bases). The last part of the DNA fits TRBJ2-5 better; the J call may be wrong. This CDR3 has 14 amino acids. Germline V gene lookup returns CDR1 SGHRS and CDR2 YFSETQ.

This chain connects TRBV29-1 to TRBJ1-1, with D unclear. CDR1 and CDR2 from the germline V gene are SQVTM and ANQGSEA. With 3 bases removed from V and 0 bases from J, the gap between germline ends came to 8 bases. The CDR3 is made up of 13 amino acids. The CDR3 sequence is CSVEKDLNTEAFF. CDR3 nucleotide sequence: TGCAGCGTTGAGAAGGATTTGAACACTGAAGCTTTCTTT.

V usage is TRBV7-2 and J usage is TRBJ2-7, with 8 bases identical to TRBD1. Germline assignment: CDR1 SGHTA and CDR2 FQGNSA. The CDR3 length is 14 residues. Unmatched junction bases numbered 9, after V lost 4 bases and J lost 7 bases. The CDR3 nucleotides are TGTGCCAGCAGCTCCCGGGACAGGTCAGAAGAGCAGTACTTC. This translates into CASSSRDRSEEQYF.

Only a few counts were recorded for this clonotype. The chain is built from TRBV29-1 and TRBJ2-7; 9 bases agree with TRBD2. This CDR3 is 16 amino acids long. The germline V gene has CDR1 SQVTM and CDR2 ANQGSEA. J lost 2 bases, V lost 0 bases, and 8 bases had no gene match. The CDR3 DNA follows: TGCAGCGTTGAAGATACCTATGGCGGGAGGGCCTACGAGCAGTACTTC. Residues: CSVEDTYGGRAYEQYF.

Of note for this clonotype: Possible read error: a much larger clone is one base away. This chain joins TRBV12-3 or TRBV12-4 and TRBJ1-5, with 7 bases fitting TRBD1. The V gene end was trimmed by 6 bases and the J gene end by 5 bases; junction bases not matched to a gene: 7. The CDR3 runs 14 residues. The CDR3 region is CASSGGQYDQPQHF. CDR3 DNA sequence: TGTGCCAGCAGCGGGGGACAGTACGATCAGCCCCAGCATTTT.

This clonotype appeared once. This rearrangement joins TRBV5-1 to TRBJ2-3; 8 nucleotides align to TRBD2. Trimming cost V 1 base and J 6 bases; bases outside gene matches: 4. Germline V CDR1 and CDR2: SGHRS, YFSETQ. This CDR3 has 14 amino acids. CDR3 in amino acids: CASSLTTSGDTQYF. The CDR3, as DNA: TGCGCCAGCAGCTTGACAACTAGCGGCGATACGCAGTATTTT. Full variable domain (missing parts from reference TRBV5-1 and TRBJ2-3): KAGVTQTPRYLIKTRGQQVTLSCSPISGHRSVSWYQQTPGQGLQFLFEYFSETQRNKGNFPGRFSGRQFSNSRSEMNVSTLELGDSALYLCASSLTTSGDTQYFGPGTRLTVL.

The chain has TRBV2 and TRBJ2-1; TRBD2 agrees at 7 bases. The trim removed 7 bases at V and 4 bases at J, leaving 13 bases unmatched. Germline CDR1 SNHLY, CDR2 FYNNEI. The CDR3 has 16 amino acids. The CDR3 region is CASNTRRAGAYNEQFF. CDR3 in DNA: TGTGCCAGCAACACGAGGAGGGCGGGAGCTTACAATGAGCAGTTCTTC.

The chain is built from TRBV7-9 and TRBJ2-5; D is unclear. The V gene lost 1 base and the J gene lost 4 bases, with 16 bases spanning the gap. CDR3 size: 16 residues. Germline lookup yields CDR1 SEHNR and CDR2 FQNEAQ (reference sequence). The CDR3: CASSLDPGRIGETQYF. For the CDR3, the DNA is TGTGCCAGCAGCTTAGACCCGGGCCGGATAGGAGAGACCCAGTACTTC.

J is TRBJ2-3 and V is TRBV7-2, with TRBD2 matching 8 bases. Germline V CDR1 and CDR2: SGHTA, FQGNSA. With 3 bases clipped from V and 1 base from J, the junction kept 3 bases outside the gene matches. The CDR3 length is 15 residues. The CDR3 sequence: CASSFLTSGTDTQYF. The DNA of the CDR3 is TGTGCCAGCAGCTTCTTGACTAGCGGCACAGATACGCAGTATTTT.

The CDR3 nucleotides read TGTGCCACCGCACATAACCCAGCCTCGGCGGATAAAGAGACCCAGTACTTC. Its translation: CATAHNPASADKETQYF. J is TRBJ2-7 and V is TRBV24-1; D is ambiguous. The J call is in doubt because the DNA end fits TRBJ2-5 better. The germline CDR1 and CDR2 sequences are KGHDR and SFDVKD. The CDR3 spans 17 residues.

This clonotype was counted once. The gene calls are TRBV20-1 and TRBJ2-1; 10 bases map to TRBD2. The germline gives CDR1 DFQATT, CDR2 SNEGSKA (reference sequence). The V segment lost 3 bases and the J segment 7 bases; nucleotides outside the gene matches: 6. The CDR3 consists of 14 residues. CDR3 coding DNA: TGCAGTGCTAGTGTACTAGCGGGGCATAATGAGCAGTTCTTC. Translating gives CSASVLAGHNEQFF.

Only a few counts were recorded for this clonotype. CDR3 protein: CSASRPGAGRNEQFF. Here the CDR3 DNA reads TGCAGTGCTAGCCGCCCGGGGGCCGGGCGCAATGAGCAGTTCTTC. This chain connects TRBV20-1 to TRBJ2-1; the D call may be TRBD1 or TRBD2 (6 bases each). Trimming shortened V by 3 bases and J by 6 bases, and 18 bases separated the two germline ends. CDR3 length: 15 residues. Looked up from germline, CDR1 is DFQATT and CDR2 is SNEGSKA (reference sequence).

CDR3 in amino acids: CAISQEGGSGNYGYTF. In nucleotides, the CDR3 is TGTGCCATCAGTCAGGAAGGAGGGAGTGGGAACTATGGCTACACCTTC. V and J are TRBV10-3 and TRBJ1-2, with D hard to call. The CDR3 has 16 amino acids. Trimming removed 5 bases from V and 2 bases from J, with 18 bases in between. CDR1 and CDR2 from the germline V gene are ENHRY and SYGVKD.

This clonotype was detected only a few times. The rearrangement uses TRBV29-1 and TRBJ1-2; D gene ambiguous. The germline CDR1 and CDR2 sequences are SQVTM and ANQGSEA. The CDR3 consists of 17 residues. V was clipped by 8 bases and J by 7 bases, with 32 bases between them. The CDR3 bases are TGCAGCATCCGTGGGTGGGAGGGAAAGGAGAGAAGTAGTGGCTACACCTTC. Translated, it gives CSIRGWEGKERSSGYTF.

DNA for the CDR3: TGTGCCGACAGCCTTGGATCAGGGATTGCTTTGGGGGAGCTGTTTTTT. Translation: CADSLGSGIALGELFF. The chain joins TRBV7-2 to TRBJ2-2, with TRBD1 as a possible D gene (5 bases). The CDR3 is 16 amino acids. Germline assignment: CDR1 SGHTA and CDR2 FQGNSA. Trimming took off 11 bases at V and 8 bases at J, with 27 bases between the two ends.

The chain employs TRBV27 and TRBJ2-7, with 9 bases lining up with TRBD2. CDR3 length: 15 residues. Germline V gene sequence: CDR1 MNHEY, CDR2 SMNVEV (reference sequence). J lost 5 bases, V lost 1 base, and 6 bases had no gene match. The CDR3 sequence is CASSLLGGRAHEQYF. The CDR3 bases are TGTGCCAGCAGTTTATTGGGCGGGAGGGCCCACGAGCAGTACTTC.

The gene calls are TRBV12-3 or TRBV12-4 and TRBJ2-7, with D possibly being TRBD1 or TRBD2 (5 bases each). The CDR3 consists of 14 residues. Deletions cut 8 bases from V and 2 bases from J, with 16 bases between. DNA for the CDR3: TGTGCCAGCGCTGAAGGGACCGGTGCCTACGAGCAGTACTTC. This translates into CASAEGTGAYEQYF.

The chain is built from TRBV27 and TRBJ2-4; 15 nucleotides align to TRBD2. The DNA end favors TRBJ2-5, so the J call may be wrong. Per germline, CDR1 MNHEY and CDR2 SMNVEV (reference sequence). The length of the CDR3 is 16 residues. CDR3 coding DNA: TGTGCCAGCAGATCTCCGGGACTAGCGGGAGGAGAGACCCAGTACTTC. Encoded protein: CASRSPGLAGGETQYF.

The chain joins TRBV20-1 to TRBJ2-5, with 11 positions matching TRBD1. The germline V gene encodes CDR1 DFQATT and CDR2 SNEGSKA (reference sequence). The CDR3 runs 14 residues. V was clipped by 4 bases and J by 2 bases; unmatched bases: 3. The chain's CDR3 is CSANRDRGQETQYF. In DNA, the CDR3 is TGCAGTGCTAACCGGGACAGGGGGCAAGAGACCCAGTACTTC.

J is TRBJ2-1 and V is TRBV18; D might be TRBD2 (5 bases). The length of the CDR3 is 15 residues. Germline V gene lookup returns CDR1 KGHSH and CDR2 LQKENI. Trimming left V 1 base short and J 5 bases short, with 12 bases between. The CDR3 here is CASSPRHAGDNEQFF. CDR3 in DNA: TGTGCCAGCTCACCACGACATGCCGGGGACAATGAGCAGTTCTTC. Full variable domain (remainder filled in from reference TRBV18 and TRBJ2-1): NAGVMQNPRHLVRRRGQEARLRCSPMKGHSHVYWYRQLPEEGLKFMVYLQKENIIDESGMPKERFSAEFPKEGPSILRIQQVVRGDSAAYFCASSPRHAGDNEQFFGPGTRLTVL.

The chain has TRBV12-3 or TRBV12-4 and TRBJ2-1, with 8 nucleotides matching TRBD2. The CDR3 contains 13 residues. V gave up 8 bases and J gave up 6 bases; unmatched junction bases: 6. The CDR3 here is CASGGLVRNEQFF. For the CDR3, the DNA is TGTGCCAGCGGGGGACTAGTACGCAATGAGCAGTTCTTC.